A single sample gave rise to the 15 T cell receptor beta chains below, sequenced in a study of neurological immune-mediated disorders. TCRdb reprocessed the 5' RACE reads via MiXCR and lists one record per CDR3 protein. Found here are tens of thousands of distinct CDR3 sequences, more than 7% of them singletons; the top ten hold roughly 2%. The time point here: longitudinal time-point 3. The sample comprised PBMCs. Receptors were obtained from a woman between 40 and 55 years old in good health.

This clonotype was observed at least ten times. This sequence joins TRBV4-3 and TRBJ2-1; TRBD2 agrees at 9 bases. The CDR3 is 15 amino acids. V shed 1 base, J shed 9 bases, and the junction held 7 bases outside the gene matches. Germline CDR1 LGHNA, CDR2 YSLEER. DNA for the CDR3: TGCGCCAGCAGCCAAGTAGCGGGGGCCAGGGGTGAGCAGTTCTTC. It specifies CASSQVAGARGEQFF.

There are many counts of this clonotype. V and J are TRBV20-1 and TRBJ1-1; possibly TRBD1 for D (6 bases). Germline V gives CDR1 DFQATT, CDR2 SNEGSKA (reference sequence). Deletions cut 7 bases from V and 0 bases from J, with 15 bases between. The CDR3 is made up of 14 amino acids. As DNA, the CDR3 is TGCAGTGTCTCGGAGGGACACATGAACACTGAAGCTTTCTTT. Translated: CSVSEGHMNTEAFF.

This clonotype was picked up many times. CDR3 nucleotide sequence: TGTGCCAGCAGTTTCCTCAGCTCTGGAAACACCATATATTTT. This sequence encodes CASSFLSSGNTIYF. V gene TRBV12-3 or TRBV12-4 combines with J gene TRBJ1-3; D is undetermined. V gave up 3 bases and J gave up 0 bases, with 6 bases separating them. The CDR3 spans 14 residues.

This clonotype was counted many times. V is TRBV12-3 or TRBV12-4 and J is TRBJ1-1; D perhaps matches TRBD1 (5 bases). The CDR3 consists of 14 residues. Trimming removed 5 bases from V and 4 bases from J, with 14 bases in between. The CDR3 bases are TGTGCCAGCAGTCTAACCGGGGGAATCACTGAAGCTTTCTTT. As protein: CASSLTGGITEAFF.

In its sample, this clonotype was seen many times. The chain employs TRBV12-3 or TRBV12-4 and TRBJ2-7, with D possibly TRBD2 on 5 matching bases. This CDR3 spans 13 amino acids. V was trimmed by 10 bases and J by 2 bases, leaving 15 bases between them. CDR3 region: CAIEASSPYEQYF. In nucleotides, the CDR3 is TGTGCCATCGAGGCTAGCAGTCCCTACGAGCAGTACTTC.

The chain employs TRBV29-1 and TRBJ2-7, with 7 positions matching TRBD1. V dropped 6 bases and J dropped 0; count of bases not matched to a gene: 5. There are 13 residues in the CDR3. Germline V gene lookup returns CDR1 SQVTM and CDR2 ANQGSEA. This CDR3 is CSVSRGSSYEQYF. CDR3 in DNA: TGCAGCGTCTCCAGGGGGAGCTCCTACGAGCAGTACTTC.

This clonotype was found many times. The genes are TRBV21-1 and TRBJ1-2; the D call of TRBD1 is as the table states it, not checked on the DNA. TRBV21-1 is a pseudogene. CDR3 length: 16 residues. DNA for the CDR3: TGTGCCAGCAGCAACCGGTCACGGGGGCCTAACTATGGCTACACCTTC. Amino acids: CASSNRSRGPNYGYTF.

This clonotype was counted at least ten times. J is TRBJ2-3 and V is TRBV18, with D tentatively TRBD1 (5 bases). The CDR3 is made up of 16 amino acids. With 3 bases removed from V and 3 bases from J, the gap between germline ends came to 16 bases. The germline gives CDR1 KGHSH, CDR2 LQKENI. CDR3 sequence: CASSPRFPPGTDTQYF. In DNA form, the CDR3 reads TGTGCCAGCTCACCTCGGTTTCCGCCAGGGACAGATACGCAGTATTTT.

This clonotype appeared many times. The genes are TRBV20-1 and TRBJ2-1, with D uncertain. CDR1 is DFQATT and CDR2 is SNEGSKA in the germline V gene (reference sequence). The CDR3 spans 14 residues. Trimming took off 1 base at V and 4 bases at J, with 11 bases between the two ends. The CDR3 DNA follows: TGCAGTGCTAGAGTGTGGGGTGTTTACAATGAGCAGTTCTTC. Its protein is CSARVWGVYNEQFF.

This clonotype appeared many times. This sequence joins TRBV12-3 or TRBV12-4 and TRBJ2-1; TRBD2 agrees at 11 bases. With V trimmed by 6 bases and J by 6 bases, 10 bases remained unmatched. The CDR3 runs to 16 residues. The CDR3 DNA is TGTGCCAGCAGCCACCAGACTAGCGGGATATCCAATGAGCAGTTCTTC. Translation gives CASSHQTSGISNEQFF.

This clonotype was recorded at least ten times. This CDR3 is CSGGGGQFYGYTF. The DNA for the CDR3 is TGCAGCGGGGGAGGGGGCCAGTTCTATGGCTACACCTTC. This rearrangement joins TRBV29-1 to TRBJ1-2; 7 bases agree with TRBD1. Unmatched junction bases numbered 9, after V lost 7 bases and J lost 4 bases. The length of the CDR3 is 13 residues. CDR1 and CDR2 from the germline V gene are SQVTM and ANQGSEA.

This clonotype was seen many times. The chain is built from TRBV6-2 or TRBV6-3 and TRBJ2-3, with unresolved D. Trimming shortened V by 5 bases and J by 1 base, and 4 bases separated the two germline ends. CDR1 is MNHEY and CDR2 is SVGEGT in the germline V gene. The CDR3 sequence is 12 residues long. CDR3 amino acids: CASSRGTDTQYF. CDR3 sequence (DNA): TGTGCCAGCAGTCGGGGCACAGATACGCAGTATTTT.

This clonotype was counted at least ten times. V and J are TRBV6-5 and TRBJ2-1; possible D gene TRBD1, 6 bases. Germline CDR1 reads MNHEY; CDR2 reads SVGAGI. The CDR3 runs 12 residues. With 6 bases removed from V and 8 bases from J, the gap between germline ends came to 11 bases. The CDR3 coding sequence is TGTGCCAGCAGCCCTAAGGGGGATGAGCAGTTCTTC. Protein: CASSPKGDEQFF.

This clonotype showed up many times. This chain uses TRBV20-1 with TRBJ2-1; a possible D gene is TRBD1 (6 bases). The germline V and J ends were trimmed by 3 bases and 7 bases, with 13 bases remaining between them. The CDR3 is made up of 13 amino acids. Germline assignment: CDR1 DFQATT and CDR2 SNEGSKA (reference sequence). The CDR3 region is CSARSGQINEQFF. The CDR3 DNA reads TGCAGTGCTAGGTCTGGACAGATTAATGAGCAGTTCTTC.

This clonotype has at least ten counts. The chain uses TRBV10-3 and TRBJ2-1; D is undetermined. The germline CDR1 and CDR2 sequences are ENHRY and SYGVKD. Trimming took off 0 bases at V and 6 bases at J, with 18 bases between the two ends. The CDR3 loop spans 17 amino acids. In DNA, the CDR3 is TGTGCCATCAGTGAGTCTAATGGGCCCCCGCTGGGCAATGAGCAGTTCTTC. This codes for CAISESNGPPLGNEQFF.